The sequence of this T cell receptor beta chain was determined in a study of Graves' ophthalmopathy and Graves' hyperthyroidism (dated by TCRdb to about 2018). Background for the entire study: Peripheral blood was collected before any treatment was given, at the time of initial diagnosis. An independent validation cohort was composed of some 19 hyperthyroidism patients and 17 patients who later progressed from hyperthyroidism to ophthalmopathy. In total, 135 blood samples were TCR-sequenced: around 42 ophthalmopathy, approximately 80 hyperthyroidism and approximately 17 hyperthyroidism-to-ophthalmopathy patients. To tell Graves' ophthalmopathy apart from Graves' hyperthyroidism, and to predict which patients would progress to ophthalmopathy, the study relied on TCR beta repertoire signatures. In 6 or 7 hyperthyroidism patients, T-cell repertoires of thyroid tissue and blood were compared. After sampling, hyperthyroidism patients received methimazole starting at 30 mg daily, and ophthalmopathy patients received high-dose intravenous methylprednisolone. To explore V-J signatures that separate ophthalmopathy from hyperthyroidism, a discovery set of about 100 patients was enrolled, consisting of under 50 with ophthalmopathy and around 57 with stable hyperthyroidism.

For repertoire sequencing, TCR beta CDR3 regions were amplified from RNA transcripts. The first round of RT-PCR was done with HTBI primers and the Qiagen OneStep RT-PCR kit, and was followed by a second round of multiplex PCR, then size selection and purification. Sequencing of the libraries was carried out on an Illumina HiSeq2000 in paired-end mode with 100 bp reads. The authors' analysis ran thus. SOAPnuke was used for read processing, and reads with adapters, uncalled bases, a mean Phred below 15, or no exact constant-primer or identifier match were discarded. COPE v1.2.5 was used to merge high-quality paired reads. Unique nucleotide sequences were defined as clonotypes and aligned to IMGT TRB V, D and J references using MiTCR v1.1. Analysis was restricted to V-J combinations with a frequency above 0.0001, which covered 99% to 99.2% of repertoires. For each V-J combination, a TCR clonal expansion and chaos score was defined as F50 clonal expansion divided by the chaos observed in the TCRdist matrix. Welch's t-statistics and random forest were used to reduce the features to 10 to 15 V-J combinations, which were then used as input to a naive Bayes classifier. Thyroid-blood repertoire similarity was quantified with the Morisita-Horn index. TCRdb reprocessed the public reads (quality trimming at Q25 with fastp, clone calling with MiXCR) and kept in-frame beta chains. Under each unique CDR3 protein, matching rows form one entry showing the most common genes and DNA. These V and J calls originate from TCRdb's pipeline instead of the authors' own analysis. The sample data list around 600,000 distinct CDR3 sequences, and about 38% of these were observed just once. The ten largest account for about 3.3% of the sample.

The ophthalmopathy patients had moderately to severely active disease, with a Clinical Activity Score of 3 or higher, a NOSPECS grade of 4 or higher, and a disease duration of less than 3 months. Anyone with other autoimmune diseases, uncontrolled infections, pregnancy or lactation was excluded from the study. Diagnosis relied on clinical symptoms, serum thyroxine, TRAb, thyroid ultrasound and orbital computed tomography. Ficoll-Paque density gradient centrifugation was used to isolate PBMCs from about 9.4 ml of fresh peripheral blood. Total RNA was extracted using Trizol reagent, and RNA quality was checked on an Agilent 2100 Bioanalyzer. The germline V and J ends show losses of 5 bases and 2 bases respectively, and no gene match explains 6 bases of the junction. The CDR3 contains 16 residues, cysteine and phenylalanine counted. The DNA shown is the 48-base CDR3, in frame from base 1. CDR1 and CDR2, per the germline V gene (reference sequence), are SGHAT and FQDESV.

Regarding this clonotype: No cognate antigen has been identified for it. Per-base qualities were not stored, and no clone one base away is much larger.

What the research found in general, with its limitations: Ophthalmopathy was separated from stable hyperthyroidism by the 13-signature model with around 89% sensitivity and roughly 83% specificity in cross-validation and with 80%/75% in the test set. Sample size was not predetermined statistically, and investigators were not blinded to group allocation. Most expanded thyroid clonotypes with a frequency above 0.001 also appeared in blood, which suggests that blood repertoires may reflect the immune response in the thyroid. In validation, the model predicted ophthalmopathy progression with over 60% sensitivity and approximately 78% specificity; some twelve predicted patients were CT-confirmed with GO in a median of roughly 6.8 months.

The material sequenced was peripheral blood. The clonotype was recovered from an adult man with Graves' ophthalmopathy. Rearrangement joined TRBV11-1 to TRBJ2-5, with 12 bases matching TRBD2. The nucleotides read TGTGCCAGCAGCACGGGGACTAGCGGGTTGCAAGAGACCCAGTACTTC. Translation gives CASSTGTSGLQETQYF.